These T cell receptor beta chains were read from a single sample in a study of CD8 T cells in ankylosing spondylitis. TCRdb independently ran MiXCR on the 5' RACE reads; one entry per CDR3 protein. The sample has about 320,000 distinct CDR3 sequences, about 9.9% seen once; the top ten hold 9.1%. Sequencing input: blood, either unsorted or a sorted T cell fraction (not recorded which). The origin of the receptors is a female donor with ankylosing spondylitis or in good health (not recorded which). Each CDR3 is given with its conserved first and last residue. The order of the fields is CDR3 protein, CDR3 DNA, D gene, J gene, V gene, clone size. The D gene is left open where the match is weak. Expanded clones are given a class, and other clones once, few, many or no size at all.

CDR3 protein: CASSSQNSNQPQHF; CDR3 DNA: TGTGCCAGCAGCTCGCAGAATAGCAATCAGCCCCAGCATTTT; D gene: -; J gene: TRBJ1-5; V gene: TRBV3-1; clone size: few
CDR3 protein: CASSLFGSSTGELFF; CDR3 DNA: TGTGCCAGCAGTTTATTCGGGAGTTCCACCGGGGAGCTGTTTTTT; D gene: -; J gene: TRBJ2-2; V gene: TRBV12-3/TRBV12-4; clone size: -
CDR3 protein: CACCLGPPEHGAVNYGYTF; CDR3 DNA: TGTGCCTGCTGTTTAGGGCCCCCTGAGCACGGGGCAGTAAACTATGGCTACACCTTC; D gene: -; J gene: TRBJ1-2; V gene: TRBV12-3/TRBV12-4; clone size: -
CDR3 protein: CSASFIGGANTGELFF; CDR3 DNA: TGCAGTGCTAGTTTCATAGGAGGCGCGAACACCGGGGAGCTGTTTTTT; D gene: -; J gene: TRBJ2-2; V gene: TRBV20-1; clone size: many
CDR3 protein: CSATEVAGVGNEQFF; CDR3 DNA: TGCAGTGCTACCGAGGTAGCGGGAGTGGGCAATGAGCAGTTCTTC; D gene: TRBD2; J gene: TRBJ2-1; V gene: TRBV20-1; clone size: many
CDR3 protein: CASSSRGHHEQYF; CDR3 DNA: TGTGCCAGCAGTTCTCGGGGGCACCACGAGCAGTACTTC; D gene: -; J gene: TRBJ2-7; V gene: TRBV6-2/TRBV6-3; clone size: many
CDR3 protein: CASSPTGFSTDTQYF; CDR3 DNA: TGCGCCAGCAGTCCTACAGGGTTTAGCACAGATACGCAGTATTTT; D gene: -; J gene: TRBJ2-3; V gene: TRBV5-1; clone size: many
CDR3 protein: CSAREQSYGYTF; CDR3 DNA: TGCAGTGCTAGGGAGCAAAGCTATGGCTACACCTTC; D gene: -; J gene: TRBJ1-2; V gene: TRBV20-1; clone size: many
CDR3 protein: CASRPRSGTGELFF; CDR3 DNA: TGTGCCAGCAGACCGCGGTCCGGCACCGGGGAGCTGTTTTTT; D gene: -; J gene: TRBJ2-2; V gene: TRBV12-3/TRBV12-4; clone size: many
CDR3 protein: CASSLEPNNRPTLFF; CDR3 DNA: TGTGCCAGCAGCTTAGAGCCGAATAATAGACCGACCTTGTTCTTC; D gene: -; J gene: TRBJ2-1; V gene: TRBV11-2; clone size: many
CDR3 protein: CASSLNRDYYTF; CDR3 DNA: TGTGCCAGCAGCTTGAACCGGGACTACTACACCTTC; D gene: -; J gene: TRBJ1-2; V gene: TRBV7-9; clone size: many
CDR3 protein: CASSVKTGPLPSYGYTF; CDR3 DNA: TGTGCCAGCAGCGTTAAAACAGGGCCCCTTCCCTCCTATGGCTACACCTTC; D gene: -; J gene: TRBJ1-2; V gene: TRBV9; clone size: -
CDR3 protein: CASSNPGTDQETQYF; CDR3 DNA: TGTGCCAGCTCCAACCCGGGGACAGACCAAGAGACCCAGTACTTC; D gene: TRBD1; J gene: TRBJ2-5; V gene: TRBV7-6; clone size: -
CDR3 protein: CASSTGLGTYNEQFF; CDR3 DNA: TGTGCCAGCAGTACCGGTCTAGGGACCTACAATGAGCAGTTCTTC; D gene: -; J gene: TRBJ2-1; V gene: TRBV27; clone size: many
CDR3 protein: CASSLVGLAGGPYEQYF; CDR3 DNA: TGTGCCAGCAGTTTAGTGGGACTAGCGGGGGGACCCTACGAGCAGTACTTC; D gene: TRBD2; J gene: TRBJ2-7; V gene: TRBV27; clone size: -
CDR3 protein: CASIGPAEQFF; CDR3 DNA: TGTGCCAGCATCGGCCCCGCTGAGCAGTTCTTC; D gene: -; J gene: TRBJ2-1; V gene: TRBV2; clone size: few
CDR3 protein: CASSTGRQETQYF; CDR3 DNA: TGCGCCAGCAGCACGGGACGACAAGAGACCCAGTACTTC; D gene: -; J gene: TRBJ2-5; V gene: TRBV5-1; clone size: many
CDR3 protein: CSVVRGEETQYF; CDR3 DNA: TGCAGCGTAGTACGGGGGGAAGAGACCCAGTACTTC; D gene: TRBD2; J gene: TRBJ2-5; V gene: TRBV29-1; clone size: many
CDR3 protein: CASSSTSGGFNEQFF; CDR3 DNA: TGTGCCAGCAGCTCAACTAGCGGGGGTTTCAATGAGCAGTTCTTC; D gene: TRBD2; J gene: TRBJ2-1; V gene: TRBV11-3; clone size: -
CDR3 protein: CASSHTSLADTQYF; CDR3 DNA: TGTGCCAGCAGCCATACTAGTTTGGCAGATACGCAGTATTTT; D gene: -; J gene: TRBJ2-3; V gene: TRBV16; clone size: -
CDR3 protein: CASSLSGQETQYF; CDR3 DNA: TGTGCCAGCAGCCTCAGCGGCCAAGAGACCCAGTACTTC; D gene: -; J gene: TRBJ2-5; V gene: TRBV7-9; clone size: many
CDR3 protein: CASSYPGQVTEQYF; CDR3 DNA: TGTGCCAGCAGTTACCCGGGACAGGTGACCGAGCAGTACTTC; D gene: TRBD1; J gene: TRBJ2-7; V gene: TRBV6-5; clone size: -
CDR3 protein: CASTLGTSAHEQYF; CDR3 DNA: TGCGCCAGCACCCTCGGCACTAGTGCCCACGAGCAGTACTTC; D gene: -; J gene: TRBJ2-7; V gene: TRBV5-1; clone size: many
CDR3 protein: CASSPRTSGIEQFF; CDR3 DNA: TGTGCCAGCAGCCCCCGGACTAGCGGGATTGAGCAGTTCTTC; D gene: TRBD2; J gene: TRBJ2-1; V gene: TRBV3-1; clone size: many
CDR3 protein: CSVDAAETQYF; CDR3 DNA: TGCAGCGTTGATGCGGCAGAGACCCAGTACTTC; D gene: -; J gene: TRBJ2-5; V gene: TRBV29-1; clone size: many
CDR3 protein: CASSSLRSGPSEDTQYF; CDR3 DNA: TGTGCCAGCAGCTCCCTGAGGAGCGGGCCCTCCGAGGATACGCAGTATTTT; D gene: -; J gene: TRBJ2-3; V gene: TRBV6-1; clone size: few
CDR3 protein: CASSLVQGALNTEAFF; CDR3 DNA: TGCGCCAGCAGCTTGGTGCAGGGTGCCCTGAACACTGAAGCTTTCTTT; D gene: -; J gene: TRBJ1-1; V gene: TRBV5-1; clone size: many
CDR3 protein: CSARSSGGHSSYNEQFF; CDR3 DNA: TGCAGTGCGAGGTCTAGCGGGGGGCACAGCTCCTACAATGAGCAGTTCTTC; D gene: TRBD2; J gene: TRBJ2-1; V gene: TRBV20-1; clone size: few